This T cell receptor (beta chain) was documented in a study of read filtering for tumor transcriptome and immune sequencing. Study details: DNase treatment preceded whole-transcriptome library preparation. Study-level findings and limits: Compared with RNA-seq, IR-seq gave much higher clonotype depth and reliability. Without single-read clonotypes, shared clonotype proportions correlated more between IR-seq and RNA-seq.

Molecular barcoded adaptors covering alpha/delta and beta/gamma chains were used on about 390 ng RNA. MiXCR was run by TCRdb on the reads, yielding one entry per CDR3 protein. The table shows some 120,000 distinct CDR3 sequences, with 13% occurring only once. The V end was cut by 7 bases, the J end by 3 bases, with 15 bases between. This CDR3 is 13 amino acids long. CDR1 and CDR2 (germline): SQVTM, ANQGSEA. With regard to this clonotype: Its target is not known. A much larger clone differs by one base, so this may be a read error.

The sequenced sample consisted of a population of CD138-negative cells sorted from bone marrow. This clonotype was sampled from a donor at least 40 years old with multiple myeloma. The chain recombines TRBV29-1 with TRBJ1-1, with unresolved D. The CDR3 DNA follows: TGCAGCGCTCAGGAGGCGCGGGACACTGAAGCTTTCTTT. This sequence encodes CSAQEARDTEAFF. Drawing the rest from reference TRBV29-1 and TRBJ1-1, the complete variable domain is SAVISQKPSRDICQRGTSLTIQCQVDSQVTMMFWYRQQPGQSLTLIATANQGSEATYESGFVIDKFPISRPNLTFSTLTVSNMSPEDSSIYLCSAQEARDTEAFFGQGTRLTVV.